This TCR beta chain was recorded in a study of shared clonotypes between healthy human individuals. Overall study: Per donor, three plates held CD4 naive cells, three held CD4 memory, two held CD8 naive and one held CD8 memory.

Every subset's genomic DNA went evenly onto several immunoSEQ plates. The table came from immunoSEQ multiplex PCR; TCRdb's copy has only in-frame clones and leaves some out. The sample carries some 2,500,000 clones, 85% to 95% recorded once. Memory CD4+ cells were the fraction left after CD45RA+ naive selection. With regard to this clone: Antigen unknown.

Findings and caveats of the study: Between four donors, naive CD4 clonotypes were shared at a level of about 5%.

Germline V gene sequence: CDR1 MNHNS, CDR2 SASEGT. The CDR3 is 14 residues long. With V trimmed by 4 bases and J by 7 bases, 6 bases remained unmatched. Source material: naive CD4+ T cells from PBMCs. The subset: CD45RA+ positively selected. The origin of this receptor is a young man in good health. Some clones in this sample may be carry-over from other donors' samples. The rearrangement joins TRBV6-1 to TRBJ1-2, with TRBD1 matching over 10 bases. As DNA, the CDR3 is TGTGCCAGCAGTGTCGACAGGGGGCGTACTGGCTACACCTTC. Protein: CASSVDRGRTGYTF.